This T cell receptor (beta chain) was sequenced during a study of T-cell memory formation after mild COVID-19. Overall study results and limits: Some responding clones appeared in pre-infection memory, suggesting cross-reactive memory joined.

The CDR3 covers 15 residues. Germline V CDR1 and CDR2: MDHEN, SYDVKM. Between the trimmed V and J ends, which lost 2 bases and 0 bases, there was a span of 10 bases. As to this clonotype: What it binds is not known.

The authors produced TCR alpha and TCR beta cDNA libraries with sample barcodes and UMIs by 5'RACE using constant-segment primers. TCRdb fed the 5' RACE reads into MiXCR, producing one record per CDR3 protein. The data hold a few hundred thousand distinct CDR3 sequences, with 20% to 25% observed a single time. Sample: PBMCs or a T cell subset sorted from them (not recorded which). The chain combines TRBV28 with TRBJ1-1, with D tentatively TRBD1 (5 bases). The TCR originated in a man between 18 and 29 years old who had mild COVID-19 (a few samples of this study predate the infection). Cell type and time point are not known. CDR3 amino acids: CASSLRDAVNTEAFF. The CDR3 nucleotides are TGTGCCAGCAGTTTACGGGACGCCGTGAACACTGAAGCTTTCTTT.